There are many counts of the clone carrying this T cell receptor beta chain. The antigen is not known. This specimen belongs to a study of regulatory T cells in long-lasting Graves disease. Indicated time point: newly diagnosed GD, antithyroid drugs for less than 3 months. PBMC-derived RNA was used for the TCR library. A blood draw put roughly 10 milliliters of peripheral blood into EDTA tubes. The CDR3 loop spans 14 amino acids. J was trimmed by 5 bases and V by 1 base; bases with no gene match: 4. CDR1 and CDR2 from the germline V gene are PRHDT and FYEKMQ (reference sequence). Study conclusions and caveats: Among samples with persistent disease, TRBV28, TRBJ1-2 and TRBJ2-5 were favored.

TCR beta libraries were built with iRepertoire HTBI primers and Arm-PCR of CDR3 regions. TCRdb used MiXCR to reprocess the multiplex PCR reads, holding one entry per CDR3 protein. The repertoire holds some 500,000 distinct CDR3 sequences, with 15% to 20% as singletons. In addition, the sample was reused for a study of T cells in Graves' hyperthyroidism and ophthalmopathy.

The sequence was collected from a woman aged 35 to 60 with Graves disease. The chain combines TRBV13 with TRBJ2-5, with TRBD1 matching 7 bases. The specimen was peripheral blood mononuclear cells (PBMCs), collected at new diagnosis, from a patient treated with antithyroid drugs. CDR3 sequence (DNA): TGTGCCAGCAGCTTAGAGGGGGCACAGGAGACCCAGTACTTC. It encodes CASSLEGAQETQYF.